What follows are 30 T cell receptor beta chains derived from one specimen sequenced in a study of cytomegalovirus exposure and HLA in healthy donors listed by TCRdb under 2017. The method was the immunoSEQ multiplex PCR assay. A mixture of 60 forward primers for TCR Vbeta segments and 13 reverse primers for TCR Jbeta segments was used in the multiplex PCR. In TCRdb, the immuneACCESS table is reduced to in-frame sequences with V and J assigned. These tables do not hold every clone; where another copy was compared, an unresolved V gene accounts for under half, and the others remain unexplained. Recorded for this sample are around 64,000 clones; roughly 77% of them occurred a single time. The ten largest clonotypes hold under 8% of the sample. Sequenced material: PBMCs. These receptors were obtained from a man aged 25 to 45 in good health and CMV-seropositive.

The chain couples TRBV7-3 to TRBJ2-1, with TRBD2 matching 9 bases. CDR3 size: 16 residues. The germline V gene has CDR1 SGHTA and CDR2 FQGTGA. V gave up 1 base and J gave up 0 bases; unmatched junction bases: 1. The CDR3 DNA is TGTGCCAGCAGCTTAAGCGGGGGGGGCTCCTACAATGAGCAGTTCTTC. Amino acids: CASSLSGGGSYNEQFF.

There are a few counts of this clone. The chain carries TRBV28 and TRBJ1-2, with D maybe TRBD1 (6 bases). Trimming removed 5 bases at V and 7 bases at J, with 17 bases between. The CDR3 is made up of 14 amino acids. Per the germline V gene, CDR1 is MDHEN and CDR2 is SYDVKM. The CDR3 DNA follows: TGTGCCAGCAGTGCCGGGACACCCTCCAGTGGCTACACCTTC. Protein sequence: CASSAGTPSSGYTF.

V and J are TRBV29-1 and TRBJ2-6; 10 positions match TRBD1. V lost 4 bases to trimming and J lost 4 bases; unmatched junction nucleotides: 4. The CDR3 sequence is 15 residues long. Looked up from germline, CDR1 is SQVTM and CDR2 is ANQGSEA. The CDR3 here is CSVGGQGRGANVLTF. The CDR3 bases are TGCAGCGTTGGGGGACAGGGGAGAGGGGCCAACGTCCTGACTTTC.

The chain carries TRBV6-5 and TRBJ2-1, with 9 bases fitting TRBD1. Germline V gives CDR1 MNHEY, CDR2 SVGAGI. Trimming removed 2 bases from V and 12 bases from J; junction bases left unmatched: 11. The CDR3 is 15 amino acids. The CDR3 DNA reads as TGTGCCAGCAGTTACCGGGGACAGGGAGGAAGGGGGCAGTTCTTC. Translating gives CASSYRGQGGRGQFF.

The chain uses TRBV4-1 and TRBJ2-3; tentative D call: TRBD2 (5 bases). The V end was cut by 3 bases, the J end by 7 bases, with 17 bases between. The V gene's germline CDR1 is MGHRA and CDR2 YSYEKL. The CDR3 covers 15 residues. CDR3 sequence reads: CASSQDWVMGNTQYF. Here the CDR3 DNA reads TGCGCCAGCAGCCAGGACTGGGTGATGGGAAATACGCAGTATTTT.

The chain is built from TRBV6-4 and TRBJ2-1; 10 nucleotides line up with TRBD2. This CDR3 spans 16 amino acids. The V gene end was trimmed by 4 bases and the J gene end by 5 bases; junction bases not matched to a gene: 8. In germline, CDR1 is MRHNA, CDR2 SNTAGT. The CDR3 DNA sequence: TGTGCCAGCAGTGCACGAGGACTAGCGGAAAACAATGAGCAGTTCTTC. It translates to CASSARGLAENNEQFF.

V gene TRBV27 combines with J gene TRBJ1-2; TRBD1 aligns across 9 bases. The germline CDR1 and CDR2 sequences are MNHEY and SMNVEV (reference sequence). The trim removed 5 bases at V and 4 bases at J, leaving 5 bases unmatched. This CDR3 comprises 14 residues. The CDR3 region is CASSADRGRYGYTF. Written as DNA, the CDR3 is TGTGCCAGCAGTGCGGACAGGGGCCGCTATGGCTACACCTTC.

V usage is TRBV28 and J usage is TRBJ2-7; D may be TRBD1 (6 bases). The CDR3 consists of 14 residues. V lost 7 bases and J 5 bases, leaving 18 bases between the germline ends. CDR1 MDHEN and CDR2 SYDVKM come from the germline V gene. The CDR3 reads CASTPRQGLHEQYF. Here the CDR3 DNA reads TGTGCCAGCACTCCTAGGCAGGGGTTACACGAGCAGTACTTC.

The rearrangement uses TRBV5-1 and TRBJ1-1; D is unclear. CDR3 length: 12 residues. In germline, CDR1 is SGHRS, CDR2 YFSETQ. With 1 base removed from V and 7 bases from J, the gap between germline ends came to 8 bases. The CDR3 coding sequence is TGCGCCAGCAGCTTGAACGAACTTGAAGCTTTCTTT. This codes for CASSLNELEAFF.

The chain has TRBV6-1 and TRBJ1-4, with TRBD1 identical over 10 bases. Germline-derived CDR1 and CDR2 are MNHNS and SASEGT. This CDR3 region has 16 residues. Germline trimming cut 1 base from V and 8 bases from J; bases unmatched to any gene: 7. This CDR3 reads CASSEVSGTGDEKLFF. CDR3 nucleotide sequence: TGTGCCAGCAGTGAAGTCTCCGGGACAGGGGACGAAAAACTGTTTTTT.

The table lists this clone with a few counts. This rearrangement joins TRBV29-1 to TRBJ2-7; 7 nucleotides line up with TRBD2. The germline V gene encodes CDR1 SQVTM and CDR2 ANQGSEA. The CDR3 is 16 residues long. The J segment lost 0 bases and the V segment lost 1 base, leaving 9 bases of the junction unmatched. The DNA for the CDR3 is TGCAGCGTTGAAGGAGCGGTGGAGCGGGGCTCCTACGAGCAGTACTTC. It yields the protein CSVEGAVERGSYEQYF.

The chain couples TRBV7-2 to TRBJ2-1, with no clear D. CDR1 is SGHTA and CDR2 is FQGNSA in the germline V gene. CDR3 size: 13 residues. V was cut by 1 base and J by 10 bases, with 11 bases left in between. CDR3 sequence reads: CASSLDRSPEQFF. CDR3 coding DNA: TGTGCCAGCAGCTTAGATAGGAGCCCCGAGCAGTTCTTC.

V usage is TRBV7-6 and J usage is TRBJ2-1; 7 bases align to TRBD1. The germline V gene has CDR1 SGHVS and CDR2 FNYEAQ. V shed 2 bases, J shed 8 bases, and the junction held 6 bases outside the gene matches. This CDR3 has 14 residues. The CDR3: CASSLRGQGDEQFF. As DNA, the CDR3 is TGTGCCAGCAGCTTAAGGGGGCAGGGCGATGAGCAGTTCTTC.

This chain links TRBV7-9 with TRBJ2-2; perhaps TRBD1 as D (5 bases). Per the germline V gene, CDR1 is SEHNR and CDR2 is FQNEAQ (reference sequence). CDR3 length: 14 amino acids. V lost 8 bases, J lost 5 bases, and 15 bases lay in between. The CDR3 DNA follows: TGTGCCAGCGCGATGATAGGGGCAACCGGGGAGCTGTTTTTT. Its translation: CASAMIGATGELFF.

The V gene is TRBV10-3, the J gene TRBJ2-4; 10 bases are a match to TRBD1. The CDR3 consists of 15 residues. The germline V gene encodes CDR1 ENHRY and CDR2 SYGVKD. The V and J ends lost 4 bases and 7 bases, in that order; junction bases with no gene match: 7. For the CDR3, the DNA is TGTGCCATCAGTGTTCGGGACAGGGGATTGAACATTCAGTACTTC. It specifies CAISVRDRGLNIQYF.

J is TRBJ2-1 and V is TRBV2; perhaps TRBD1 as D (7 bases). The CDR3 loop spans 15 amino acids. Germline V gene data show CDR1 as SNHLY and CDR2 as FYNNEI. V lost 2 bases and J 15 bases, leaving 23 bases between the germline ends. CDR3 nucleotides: TGTGCCAGCAGTGAACAGGGGGGCCCTCCCTTAGGGGCGTTCTTC. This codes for CASSEQGGPPLGAFF.

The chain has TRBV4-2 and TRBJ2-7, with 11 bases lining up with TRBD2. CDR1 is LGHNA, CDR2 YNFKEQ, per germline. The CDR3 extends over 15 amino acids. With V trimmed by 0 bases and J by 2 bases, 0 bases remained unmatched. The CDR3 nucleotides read TGTGCCAGCAGCCAAGATAGCGGGGGGGCCTACGAGCAGTACTTC. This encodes CASSQDSGGAYEQYF.

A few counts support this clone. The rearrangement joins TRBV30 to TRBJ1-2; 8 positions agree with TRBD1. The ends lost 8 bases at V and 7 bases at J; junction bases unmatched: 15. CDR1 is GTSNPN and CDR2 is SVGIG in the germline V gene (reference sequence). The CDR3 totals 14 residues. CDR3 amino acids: CAQRRQGKDCGYTF. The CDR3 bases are TGTGCCCAGAGGAGACAGGGGAAAGATTGTGGCTACACCTTC.

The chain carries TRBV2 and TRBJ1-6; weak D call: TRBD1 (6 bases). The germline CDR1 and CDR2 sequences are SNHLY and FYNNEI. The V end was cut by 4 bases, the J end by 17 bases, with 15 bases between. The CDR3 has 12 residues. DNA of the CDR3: TGTGCCAGCAGTGTAACAGGGAACCCTATCCACTTT. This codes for CASSVTGNPIHF.

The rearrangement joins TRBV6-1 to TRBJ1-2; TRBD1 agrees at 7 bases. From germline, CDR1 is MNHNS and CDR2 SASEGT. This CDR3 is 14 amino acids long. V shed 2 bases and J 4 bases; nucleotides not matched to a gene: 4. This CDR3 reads CASSESQGPYGYTF. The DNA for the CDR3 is TGTGCCAGCAGTGAATCACAGGGGCCCTATGGCTACACCTTC.

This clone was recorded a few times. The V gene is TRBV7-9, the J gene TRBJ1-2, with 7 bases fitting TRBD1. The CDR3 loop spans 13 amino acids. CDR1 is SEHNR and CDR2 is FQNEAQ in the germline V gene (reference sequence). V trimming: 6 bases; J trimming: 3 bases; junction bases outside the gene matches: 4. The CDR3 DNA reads TGTGCCAGCAGTGGGGACAGAGACTATGGCTACACCTTC. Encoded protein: CASSGDRDYGYTF.

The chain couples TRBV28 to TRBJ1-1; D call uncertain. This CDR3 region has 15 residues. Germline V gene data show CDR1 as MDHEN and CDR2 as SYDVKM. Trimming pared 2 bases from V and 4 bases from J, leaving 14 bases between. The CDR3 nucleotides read TGTGCCAGCAGTTTAATACGGACGAGCGGCACTGAAGCTTTCTTT. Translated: CASSLIRTSGTEAFF.

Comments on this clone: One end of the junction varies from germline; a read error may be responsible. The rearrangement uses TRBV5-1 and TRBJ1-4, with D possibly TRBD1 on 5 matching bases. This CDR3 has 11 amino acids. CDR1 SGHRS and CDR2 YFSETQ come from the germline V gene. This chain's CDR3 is CASSGEGQIWF. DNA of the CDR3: TGCGCCAGCAGCGGGGAGGGGCAGATCTGGTTT.

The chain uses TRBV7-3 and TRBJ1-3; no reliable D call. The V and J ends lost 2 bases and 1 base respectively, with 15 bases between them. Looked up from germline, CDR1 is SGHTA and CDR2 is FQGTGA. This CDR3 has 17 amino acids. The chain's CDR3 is CASSLGKGGLSGNTIYF. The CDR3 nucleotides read TGTGCCAGCAGCTTAGGTAAGGGAGGGCTATCTGGAAACACCATATATTTT.

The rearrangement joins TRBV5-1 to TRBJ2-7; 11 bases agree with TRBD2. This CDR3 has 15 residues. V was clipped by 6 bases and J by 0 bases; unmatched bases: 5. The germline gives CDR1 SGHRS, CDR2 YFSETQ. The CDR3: CASTTSGGRSYEQYF. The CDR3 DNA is TGCGCCAGCACCACTAGCGGGGGCCGCTCCTACGAGCAGTACTTC.

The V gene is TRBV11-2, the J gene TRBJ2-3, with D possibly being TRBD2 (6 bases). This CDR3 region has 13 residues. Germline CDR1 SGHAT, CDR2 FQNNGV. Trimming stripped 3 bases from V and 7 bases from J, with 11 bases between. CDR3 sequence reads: CASSFSGGNTQYF. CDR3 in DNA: TGTGCCAGCAGCTTTTCTGGAGGGAATACGCAGTATTTT.

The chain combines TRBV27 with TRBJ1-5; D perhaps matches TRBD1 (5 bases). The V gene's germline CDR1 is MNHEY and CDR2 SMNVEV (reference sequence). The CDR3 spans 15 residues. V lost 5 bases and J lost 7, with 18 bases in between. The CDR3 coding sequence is TGTGCCAGCAGTACCCATCAGGGAAGGCAGCAGCCCCAGCATTTT. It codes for CASSTHQGRQQPQHF.

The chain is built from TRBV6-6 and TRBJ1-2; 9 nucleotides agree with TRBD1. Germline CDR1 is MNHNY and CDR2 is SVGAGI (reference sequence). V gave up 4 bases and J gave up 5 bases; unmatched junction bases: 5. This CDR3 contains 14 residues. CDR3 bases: TGTGCCAGCAGTTCCTTGGACAGGGGTTATGGCTACACCTTC. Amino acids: CASSSLDRGYGYTF.

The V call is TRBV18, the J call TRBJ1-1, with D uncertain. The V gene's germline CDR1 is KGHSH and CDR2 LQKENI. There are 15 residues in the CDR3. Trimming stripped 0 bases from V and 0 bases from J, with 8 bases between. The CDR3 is CASSPPMGLNTEAFF. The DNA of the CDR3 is TGTGCCAGCTCACCACCGATGGGCTTGAACACTGAAGCTTTCTTT.

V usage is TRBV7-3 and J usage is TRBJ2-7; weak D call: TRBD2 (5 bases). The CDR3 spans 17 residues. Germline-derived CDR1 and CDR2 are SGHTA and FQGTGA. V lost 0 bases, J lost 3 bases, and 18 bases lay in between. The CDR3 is CASSLTGNGNPGYEQYF. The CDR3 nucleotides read TGTGCCAGCAGCTTAACGGGCAACGGGAACCCCGGCTACGAGCAGTACTTC.